Included here is one TCR beta chain sequence, with context. This sample is part of a study of blood T cell repertoires in COVID-19. The wider study: The United States, Italy and Spain supplied acute and convalescent COVID-19 samples.

The ends were cut back, 5 bases at V and 3 bases at J, with 8 bases in the middle. The CDR3 is 13 amino acids. Germline CDR1 reads MRHNA; CDR2 reads SNTAGT. Per the study methods: For nucleated cells, counts were estimated from reference gene primer amplification. Profiling relied on immunoSEQ multiplex PCR, and the TCRdb table lists in-frame clones only, not all of them. The V and J calls and clone size are taken from that table; D and trimming were inferred from the DNA. This sample has some 290,000 clones; roughly 86% occur once, and the top ten carry over 8.5%. Adults between about 18 and 89 years of age took part from more than 20 US areas.

This chain uses TRBV6-4 with TRBJ1-5, with D perhaps TRBD1 (5 bases). This clonotype originated in a woman aged 30 to 39 who had recovered from COVID-19. Sequenced input: PBMCs or T cells enriched from blood (not recorded which). CDR3 in DNA: TGTGCCAGCAGTCAACAGGTCAATCAGCCCCAGCATTTT. Translation gives CASSQQVNQPQHF.